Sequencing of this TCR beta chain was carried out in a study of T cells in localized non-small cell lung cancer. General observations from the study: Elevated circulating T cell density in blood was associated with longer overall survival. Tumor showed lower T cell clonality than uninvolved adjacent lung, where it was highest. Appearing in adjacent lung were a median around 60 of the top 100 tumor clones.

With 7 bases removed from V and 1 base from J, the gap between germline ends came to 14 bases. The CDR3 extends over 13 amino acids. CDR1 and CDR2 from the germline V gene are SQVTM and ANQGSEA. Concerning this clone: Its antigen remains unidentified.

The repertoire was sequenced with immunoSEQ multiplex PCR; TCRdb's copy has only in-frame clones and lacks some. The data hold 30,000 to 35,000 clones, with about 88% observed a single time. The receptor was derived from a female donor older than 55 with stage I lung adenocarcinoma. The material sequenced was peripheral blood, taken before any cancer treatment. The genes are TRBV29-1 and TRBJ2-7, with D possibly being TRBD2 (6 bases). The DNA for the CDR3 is TGCAGCGCACAATTTGGGGGGTCCTACGAGCAGTACTTC. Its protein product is CSAQFGGSYEQYF.